Following are 11 T cell receptor beta chains from one sample sequenced in a study of OX40 agonist ivuxolimab in advanced cancers. TCRdb's copy holds only in-frame clones and misses some; the assay was immunoSEQ multiplex PCR. Here the sample spans about 90,000 clones, 87% being singletons. The starting material was CD4+ or CD8+ T cells sorted from blood, obtained in a trial of the OX40 agonist ivuxolimab. The receptors here all came from an adult with an advanced solid tumor such as melanoma, head and neck, liver or kidney cancer.

The gene calls are TRBV19 and TRBJ2-5; D ambiguous. CDR3 length: 13 residues. Germline V gene data show CDR1 as LNHDA and CDR2 as SQIVND (reference sequence). V dropped 3 bases and J dropped 2 bases, with 7 bases sitting between them. In DNA, the CDR3 is TGTGCCAGTAGTATCGCCAGACAAGAGACCCAGTACTTC. It is translated as CASSIARQETQYF.

V usage is TRBV10-3 and J usage is TRBJ2-5; possibly TRBD2 for D (6 bases). CDR3 length equals 14 residues. V was shortened by 6 bases and J by 11 bases, with 22 bases between the two germline ends. Germline CDR1 is ENHRY and CDR2 is SYGVKD. As DNA, the CDR3 is TGTGCCATCAGGGGGCAAGGGGCGCAAGGAGGGCAGTACTTC. Translating it yields CAIRGQGAQGGQYF.

The rearrangement joins TRBV27 to TRBJ1-2; 8 bases are shared with TRBD1. The germline V gene has CDR1 MNHEY and CDR2 SMNVEV (reference sequence). V was clipped by 5 bases and J by 4 bases; unmatched bases: 9. This CDR3 spans 15 amino acids. The CDR3 DNA sequence: TGTGCCAGCAGTACCAGGACAGGGCAAGCCTATGGCTACACCTTC. It specifies CASSTRTGQAYGYTF.

The chain combines TRBV5-8 with TRBJ2-7, with D perhaps assigned TRBD1 or TRBD2 (7 bases each). The DNA matches TRBJ2-5 better at its end, which makes the J call doubtful. Germline-derived CDR1 and CDR2 are SGHTS and YDEGEE. CDR3 length: 13 residues. Written as DNA, the CDR3 is TGTGCCAGCAGCTTGACAGGGGAGGGGACCCAGTACTTC. Translated, it gives CASSLTGEGTQYF.

This chain connects TRBV2 to TRBJ2-1; 11 positions agree with TRBD2. Germline V gene data show CDR1 as SNHLY and CDR2 as FYNNEI. After removal of 10 bases from V and 6 bases from J, the junction contained 11 bases not matched to a gene. The CDR3 consists of 15 residues. CDR3 protein: CATKLTTSGTNEQFF. CDR3 bases: TGTGCCACCAAACTAACGACTAGCGGGACCAATGAGCAGTTCTTC.

The V call is TRBV4-1, the J call TRBJ1-1; possibly TRBD1 for D (5 bases). The CDR3 has 15 amino acids. Germline V gene lookup returns CDR1 MGHRA and CDR2 YSYEKL. V was cut by 1 base and J by 5 bases, with 14 bases left in between. The CDR3 spells CASSQAYRGRTEAFF. The CDR3 nucleotides read TGCGCCAGCAGCCAAGCCTACCGGGGCAGGACTGAAGCTTTCTTT.

V and J are TRBV7-2 and TRBJ2-7; D gene uncertain. Germline V gives CDR1 SGHTA, CDR2 FQGNSA. Between the trimmed V and J ends, which lost 4 bases and 3 bases, there was a span of 13 bases. The CDR3 extends over 14 amino acids. The CDR3 region has the DNA TGTGCCAGCAGCTCCCTGGGCACAAACTACGAGCAGTACTTC. This gives the protein CASSSLGTNYEQYF.

The chain uses TRBV30 and TRBJ2-5; a possible D gene is TRBD1 (6 bases). The germline V and J ends were trimmed by 2 bases and 2 bases, with 12 bases remaining between them. The CDR3 runs to 14 residues. Germline-derived CDR1 and CDR2 are GTSNPN and SVGIG (reference sequence). CDR3 DNA: TGTGCCTGGAGTACGTGGGGGCCGCAAGAGACCCAGTACTTC. The encoded protein is CAWSTWGPQETQYF.

This clone came up once. The chain employs TRBV6-4 and TRBJ1-1; D remains ambiguous. This CDR3 is built from 13 residues. The V gene's germline CDR1 is MRHNA and CDR2 SNTAGT. Trimming left V 2 bases short and J 3 bases short, with 7 bases between. The chain's CDR3 is CASSDGRHTEAFF. The CDR3 nucleotides read TGTGCCAGCAGTGACGGGAGGCACACTGAAGCTTTCTTT.

This clone was picked up one time. The rearrangement uses TRBV15 and TRBJ2-7; a possible D gene is TRBD2 (7 bases). V lost 5 bases to trimming and J lost 0 bases, with 11 bases between them. This CDR3 has 14 residues. The germline CDR1 and CDR2 sequences are LNHNV and YYDKDF (reference sequence). In DNA form, the CDR3 reads TGTGCCACCAGCCACGGGGGGCCCTCCTACGAGCAGTACTTC. This gives the protein CATSHGGPSYEQYF.

V is TRBV15 and J is TRBJ2-1; D is possibly TRBD1 (5 bases). V gave up 3 bases and J gave up 1 base, with 10 bases separating them. The CDR3 length is 15 residues. The germline CDR1 and CDR2 sequences are LNHNV and YYDKDF (reference sequence). The CDR3 coding sequence is TGTGCCACCAGCAGGGATACAGGTTCCTACAATGAGCAGTTCTTC. Encoded protein: CATSRDTGSYNEQFF.